This TCR beta chain comes out of a study of T cell responses to AZD1222 COVID-19 vaccine. Regarding the study as a whole: Of spike-specific TCRs, nearly half reportedly target regions left unmutated in variants. After two AZD1222 doses, spike-specific TCR breadth and depth rose versus day 0. Baseline serostatus was positive in only a handful of AZD1222 recipients.

The repertoire was sequenced with immunoSEQ multiplex PCR; TCRdb's copy has only in-frame clones and lacks some. The sample contains some 100,000 clones, nearly 90% of which appear only once. The V segment lost 3 bases and the J segment 6 bases; nucleotides outside the gene matches: 6. The CDR3 consists of 15 residues. Germline CDR1 and CDR2: MGHDK and SYGVNS. Points on this clone: Its target is not known.

The sequence was obtained from an adult in good health. The chain carries TRBV25-1 and TRBJ1-3; 9 bases agree with TRBD1. The material sequenced was peripheral blood, taken on day 0 of AZD1222 vaccination. CDR3 sequence: CASSDETGGANTIYF. The CDR3 DNA reads TGTGCCAGCAGTGACGAGACAGGGGGAGCAAACACCATATATTTT.